This TCR beta chain was recorded in a study of blood T cell repertoires in COVID-19. Method: immunoSEQ multiplex PCR; TCRdb's copy keeps in-frame clones and lacks some. This table has fewer than 250,000 clones, less than 90% appearing once. The germline V gene has CDR1 LNHDA and CDR2 SQIVND (reference sequence). Between the trimmed V and J ends, which lost 4 bases and 5 bases, there was a span of 17 bases. The CDR3 totals 15 residues. The chain couples TRBV19 to TRBJ1-1, with TRBD1 as a possible D gene (6 bases). Sequencing was performed on peripheral blood. The receptor was isolated from a man between 25 and 39 years old with acute or convalescent COVID-19. The CDR3, as DNA: TGTGCCAGTAGTACCCTGATGGGGGCGCGGACTGAAGCTTTCTTT. Protein: CASSTLMGARTEAFF.